This T cell receptor (beta chain) was observed in a study of T-cell reconstitution after alpha-beta-depleted transplantation in children. Regarding the study as a whole: Several hundred expanded graft clones reportedly gave rise to the alpha-beta T cells present about two months after transplant. Day-60 TCRbeta diversity that was high in some patients was derived from surviving recipient T cells and thymic progenitors. At the one-year point after transplant, T-cell counts and TCRbeta diversity were found to come mostly from T cells that had been newly produced.

As it was prepared, the TCRbeta library received unique molecular identifiers. TCRdb analysed the PCR reads with MiXCR anew, one entry per CDR3 protein. The table includes around 450,000 distinct CDR3 sequences, roughly 10% detected once. This clonotype was counted at least ten times. Its antigen is unknown. Trimming removed 2 bases at V and 6 bases at J, with 10 bases between. From germline, CDR1 is MNHEY and CDR2 SVGAGI. The CDR3 contains 14 residues. The receptor was isolated from a child aged 2 to 10 with inherited bone marrow failure, due to receive a stem cell transplant. V and J are TRBV6-5 and TRBJ1-4, with a weak D call TRBD1 (6 bases). The source material was PBMCs, sampled before TCRalphabeta/CD19-depleted stem cell transplant. The CDR3 nucleotides read TGTGCCAGCAGTTACCGGGCAGGGGATGAAAAACTGTTTTTT. This sequence encodes CASSYRAGDEKLFF.